The T cell receptor (beta chain) described here comes from a study of shared clonotypes between healthy human individuals. V lost 6 bases, J lost 1 base, and 5 bases stayed unmatched. CDR1 and CDR2 from the germline V gene are MNHEY and SMNVEV (reference sequence). The CDR3 spans 14 residues. Assay used: immunoSEQ multiplex PCR; TCRdb lists only in-frame clones, some missing. The sample has hundreds of thousands of clones, around 78% seen once. The V gene is TRBV27, the J gene TRBJ2-7; the match to TRBD1 covers 8 bases. The TCR originated in a middle-aged woman in good health. Some clones in this sample may be carry-over from other donors' samples. Sequencing was carried out using PBMCs. The CDR3: CASRGTGWSYEQYF. The CDR3 DNA reads TGTGCCAGCAGGGGGACAGGCTGGTCCTACGAGCAGTACTTC.